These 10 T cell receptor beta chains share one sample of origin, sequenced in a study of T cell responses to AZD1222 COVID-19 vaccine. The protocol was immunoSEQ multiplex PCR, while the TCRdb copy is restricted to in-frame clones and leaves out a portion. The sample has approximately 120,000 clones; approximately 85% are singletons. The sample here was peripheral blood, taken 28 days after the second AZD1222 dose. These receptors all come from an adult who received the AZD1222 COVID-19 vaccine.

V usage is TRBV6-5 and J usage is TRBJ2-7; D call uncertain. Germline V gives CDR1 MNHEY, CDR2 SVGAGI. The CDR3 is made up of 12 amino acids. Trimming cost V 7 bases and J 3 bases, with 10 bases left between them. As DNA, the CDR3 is TGTGCCAGCAAAGGCATATTCTACGAGCAGTACTTC. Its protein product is CASKGIFYEQYF.

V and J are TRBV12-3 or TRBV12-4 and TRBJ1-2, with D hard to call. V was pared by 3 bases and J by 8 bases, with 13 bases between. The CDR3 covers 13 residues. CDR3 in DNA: TGTGCCAGCAGTTTTCCCCCAGTGGAGGGCTACACCTTC. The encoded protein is CASSFPPVEGYTF.

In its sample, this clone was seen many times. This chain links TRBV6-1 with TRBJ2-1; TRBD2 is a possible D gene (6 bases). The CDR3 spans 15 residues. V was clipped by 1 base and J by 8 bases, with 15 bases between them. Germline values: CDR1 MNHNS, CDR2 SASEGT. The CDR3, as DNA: TGTGCCAGCAGTGAAGGGGGTGGAGGGTCCGATGAGCAGTTCTTC. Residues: CASSEGGGGSDEQFF.

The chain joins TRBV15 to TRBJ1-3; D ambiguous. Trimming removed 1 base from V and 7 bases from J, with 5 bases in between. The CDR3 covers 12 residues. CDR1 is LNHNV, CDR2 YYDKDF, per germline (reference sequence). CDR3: CATSRGRNTIYF. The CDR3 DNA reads TGTGCCACCAGCAGAGGCCGGAACACCATATATTTT.

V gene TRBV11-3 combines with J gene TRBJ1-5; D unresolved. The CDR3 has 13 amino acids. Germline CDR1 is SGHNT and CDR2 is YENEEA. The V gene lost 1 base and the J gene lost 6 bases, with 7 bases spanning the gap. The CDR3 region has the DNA TGTGCCAGCAGCTTAGGTTCCGGTCAGCCCCAGCATTTT. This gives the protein CASSLGSGQPQHF.

The CDR3 loop is CASSPTVGGSGNTIYF. The CDR3 DNA is TGTGCCAGCAGCCCGACAGTGGGTGGCTCTGGAAACACCATATATTTT. The chain has TRBV7-6 and TRBJ1-3; tentative D call: TRBD1 (5 bases). Germline CDR1 and CDR2: SGHVS and FNYEAQ. The CDR3 is made up of 16 amino acids. V shed 5 bases and J shed 0 bases, with 14 bases lying between them.

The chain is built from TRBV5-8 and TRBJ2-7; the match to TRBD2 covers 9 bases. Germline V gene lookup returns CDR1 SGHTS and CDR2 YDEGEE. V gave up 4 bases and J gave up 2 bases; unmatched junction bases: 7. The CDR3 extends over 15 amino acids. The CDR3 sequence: CASSHVAGEPYEQYF. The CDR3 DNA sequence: TGTGCCAGCAGCCACGTAGCGGGAGAACCCTACGAGCAGTACTTC.

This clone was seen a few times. For the CDR3, the DNA is TGTGCCAGCAGCCAATCGGGACTGCGGGAGTCGGGTGACGAGCAGTTCTTC. It yields the protein CASSQSGLRESGDEQFF. The chain carries TRBV4-2 and TRBJ2-1, with TRBD2 matching over 7 bases. Germline lookup yields CDR1 LGHNA and CDR2 YNFKEQ. CDR3 size: 17 residues. Trimming removed 2 bases from V and 10 bases from J; junction bases left unmatched: 17.

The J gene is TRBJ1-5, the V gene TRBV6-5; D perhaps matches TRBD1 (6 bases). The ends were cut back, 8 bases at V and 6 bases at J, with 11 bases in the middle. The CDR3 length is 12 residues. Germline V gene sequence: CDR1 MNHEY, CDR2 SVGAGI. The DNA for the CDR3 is TGTGCCAGCCACAGGGTAGGTCAGCCCCAGCATTTT. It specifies CASHRVGQPQHF.

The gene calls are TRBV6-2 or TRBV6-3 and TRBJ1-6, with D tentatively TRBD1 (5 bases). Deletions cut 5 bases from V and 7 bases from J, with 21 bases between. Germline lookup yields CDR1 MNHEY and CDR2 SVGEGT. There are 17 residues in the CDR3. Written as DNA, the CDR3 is TGTGCCAGCAGTAGGGCCCGGGACGGCGTTCGGAATTCACCCCTCCACTTT. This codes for CASSRARDGVRNSPLHF.